This record concerns one T cell receptor (beta chain) sequence. This CDR3 spans 16 amino acids. Germline loops: CDR1 SGHRS, CDR2 YFSETQ. With 0 bases removed from V and 3 bases from J, the gap between germline ends came to 12 bases. As processed by the authors: Reference gene primers were amplified, and this amplification served to estimate nucleated cell counts. Assay used: immunoSEQ multiplex PCR; TCRdb lists only in-frame clones, some missing. V and J calls and clone size follow that table, whereas D and trimming were derived from the DNA. The table lists roughly 440,000 clones, around 89% of them singletons. These data belong to a study of blood T cell repertoires in COVID-19. Study at large: Some COVID-19 samples were acute and others convalescent; all came from the United States, Italy and Spain. PBMCs, B-cell-depleted T cells, or T cells were the source of the cDNA or gDNA that made up the material.

What was sequenced was peripheral blood. The origin of this receptor is a woman between 50 and 59 years old with COVID-19, enrolled during active disease. V usage is TRBV5-1 and J usage is TRBJ1-4; TRBD1 might be the D (6 bases). As DNA, the CDR3 is TGCGCCAGCAGCTTGGGGTGGACAGACCCTAATGAAAAACTGTTTTTT. This encodes CASSLGWTDPNEKLFF.